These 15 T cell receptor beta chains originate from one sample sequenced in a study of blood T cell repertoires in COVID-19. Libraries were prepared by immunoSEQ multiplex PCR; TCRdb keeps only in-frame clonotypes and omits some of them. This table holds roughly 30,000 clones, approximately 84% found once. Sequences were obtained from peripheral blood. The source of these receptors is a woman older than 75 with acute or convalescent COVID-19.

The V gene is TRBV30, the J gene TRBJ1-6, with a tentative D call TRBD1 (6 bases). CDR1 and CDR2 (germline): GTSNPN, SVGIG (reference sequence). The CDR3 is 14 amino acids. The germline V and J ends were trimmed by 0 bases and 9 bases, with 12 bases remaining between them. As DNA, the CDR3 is TGTGCCTGGAGTGTACAACAGGGAGTTTCACCCCTCCACTTT. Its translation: CAWSVQQGVSPLHF.

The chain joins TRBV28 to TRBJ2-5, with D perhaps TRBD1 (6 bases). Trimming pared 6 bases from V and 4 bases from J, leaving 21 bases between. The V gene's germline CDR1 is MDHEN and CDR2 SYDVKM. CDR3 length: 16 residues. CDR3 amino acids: CASRPPQGRPRETQYF. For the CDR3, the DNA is TGTGCCAGCAGGCCGCCCCAGGGGCGTCCGAGAGAGACCCAGTACTTC.

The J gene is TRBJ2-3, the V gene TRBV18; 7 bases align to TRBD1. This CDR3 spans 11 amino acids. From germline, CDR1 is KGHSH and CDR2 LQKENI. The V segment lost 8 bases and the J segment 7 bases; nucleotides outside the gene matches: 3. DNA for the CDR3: TGTGCCAGCGTAGGGGGCCATACGCAGTATTTT. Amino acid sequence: CASVGGHTQYF.

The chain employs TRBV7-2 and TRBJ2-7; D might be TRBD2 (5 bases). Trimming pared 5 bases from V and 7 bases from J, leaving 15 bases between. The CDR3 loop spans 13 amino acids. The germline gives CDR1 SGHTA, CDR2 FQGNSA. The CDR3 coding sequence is TGTGCCAGCAGCGCCGAGAGGGCGAGAGAGCAGTACTTC. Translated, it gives CASSAERAREQYF.

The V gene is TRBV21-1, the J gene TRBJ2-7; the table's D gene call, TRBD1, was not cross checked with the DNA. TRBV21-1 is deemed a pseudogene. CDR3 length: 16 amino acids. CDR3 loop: CASSKRGQGASYEQYF. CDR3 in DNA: TGTGCCAGCAGCAAACGGGGACAGGGGGCCTCCTACGAGCAGTACTTC.

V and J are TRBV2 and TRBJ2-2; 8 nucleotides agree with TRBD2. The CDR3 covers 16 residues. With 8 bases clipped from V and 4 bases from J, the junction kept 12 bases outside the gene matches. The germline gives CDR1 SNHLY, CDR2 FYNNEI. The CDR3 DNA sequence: TGTGCCAGCCCCCCTCGGCCAGCGGGGGCCACCGGGGAGCTGTTTTTT. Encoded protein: CASPPRPAGATGELFF.

CDR3 DNA sequence: TGTGCCTGGAGCGAGACAGGGACGGGCCAGCCCCAGCATTTT. It yields the protein CAWSETGTGQPQHF. The chain recombines TRBV30 with TRBJ1-5; 7 nucleotides align to TRBD1. The CDR3 runs 14 residues. After removal of 3 bases from V and 7 bases from J, the junction contained 9 bases not matched to a gene. CDR1 is GTSNPN, CDR2 SVGIG, per germline (reference sequence).

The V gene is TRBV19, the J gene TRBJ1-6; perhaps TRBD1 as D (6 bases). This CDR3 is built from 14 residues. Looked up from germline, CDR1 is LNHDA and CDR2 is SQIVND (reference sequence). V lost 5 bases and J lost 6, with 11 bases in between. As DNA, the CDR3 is TGTGCCAGTAGTCCACGGACAGTTAATTCACCCCTCCACTTT. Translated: CASSPRTVNSPLHF. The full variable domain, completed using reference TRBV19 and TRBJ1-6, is DGGITQSPKYLFRKEGQNVTLSCEQNLNHDAMYWYRQDPGQGLRLIYYSQIVNDFQKGDIAEGYSVSREKKESFPLTVTSAQKNPTAFYLCASSPRTVNSPLHFGNGTRLTVT.

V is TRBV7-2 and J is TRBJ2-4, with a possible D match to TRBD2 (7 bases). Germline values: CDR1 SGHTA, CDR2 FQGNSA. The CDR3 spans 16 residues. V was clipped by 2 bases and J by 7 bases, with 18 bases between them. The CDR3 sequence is CASSLTLGGAINIQYF. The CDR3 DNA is TGTGCCAGCAGCTTAACCTTGGGGGGGGCGATTAACATTCAGTACTTC.

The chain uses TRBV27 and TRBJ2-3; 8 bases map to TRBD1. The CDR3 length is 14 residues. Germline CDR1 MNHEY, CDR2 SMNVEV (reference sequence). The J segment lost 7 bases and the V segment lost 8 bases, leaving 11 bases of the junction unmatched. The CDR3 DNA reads TGTGCCAGCCGCTCATTGACAGGGGTATATACGCAGTATTTT. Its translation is CASRSLTGVYTQYF.

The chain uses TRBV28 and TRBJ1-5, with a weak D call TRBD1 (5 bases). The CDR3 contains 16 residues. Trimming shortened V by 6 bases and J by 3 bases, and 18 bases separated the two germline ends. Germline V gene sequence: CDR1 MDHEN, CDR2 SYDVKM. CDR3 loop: CASSRTTGPSNQPQHF. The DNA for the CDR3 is TGTGCCAGCAGCCGCACCACAGGCCCTTCCAATCAGCCCCAGCATTTT.

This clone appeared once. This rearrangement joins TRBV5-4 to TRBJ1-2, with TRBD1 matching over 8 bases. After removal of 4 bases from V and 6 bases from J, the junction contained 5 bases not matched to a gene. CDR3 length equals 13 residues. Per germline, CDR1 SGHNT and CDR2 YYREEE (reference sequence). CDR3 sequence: CASSHPDRDGYTF. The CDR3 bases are TGTGCCAGCAGCCACCCGGACAGGGATGGCTACACCTTC.

Here the CDR3 reads CASSQGLRGRVNNEQFF. In DNA form, the CDR3 reads TGTGCCAGCAGCCAAGGTCTAAGAGGGAGGGTGAACAATGAGCAGTTCTTC. The rearrangement uses TRBV3-1 (or the pseudogene TRBV3-2) and TRBJ2-1; TRBD2 aligns across 7 bases. Germline values: CDR1 LGHDT, CDR2 YNNKEL (reference sequence). This CDR3 contains 17 residues. V shed 1 base, J shed 5 bases, and the junction held 11 bases outside the gene matches.

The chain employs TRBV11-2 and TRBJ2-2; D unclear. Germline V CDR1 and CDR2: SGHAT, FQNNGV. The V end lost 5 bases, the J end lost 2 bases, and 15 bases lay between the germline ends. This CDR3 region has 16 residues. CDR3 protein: CASSHTRRPNTGELFF. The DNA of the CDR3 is TGTGCCAGCAGCCATACCAGGCGCCCAAACACCGGGGAGCTGTTTTTT.

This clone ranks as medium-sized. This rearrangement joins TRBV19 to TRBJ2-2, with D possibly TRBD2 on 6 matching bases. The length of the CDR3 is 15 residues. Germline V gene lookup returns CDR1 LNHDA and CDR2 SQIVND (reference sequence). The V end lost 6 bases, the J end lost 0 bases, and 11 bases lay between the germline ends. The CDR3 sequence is CASRGEAANTGELFF. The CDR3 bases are TGTGCCAGTAGGGGGGAGGCGGCGAACACCGGGGAGCTGTTTTTT.